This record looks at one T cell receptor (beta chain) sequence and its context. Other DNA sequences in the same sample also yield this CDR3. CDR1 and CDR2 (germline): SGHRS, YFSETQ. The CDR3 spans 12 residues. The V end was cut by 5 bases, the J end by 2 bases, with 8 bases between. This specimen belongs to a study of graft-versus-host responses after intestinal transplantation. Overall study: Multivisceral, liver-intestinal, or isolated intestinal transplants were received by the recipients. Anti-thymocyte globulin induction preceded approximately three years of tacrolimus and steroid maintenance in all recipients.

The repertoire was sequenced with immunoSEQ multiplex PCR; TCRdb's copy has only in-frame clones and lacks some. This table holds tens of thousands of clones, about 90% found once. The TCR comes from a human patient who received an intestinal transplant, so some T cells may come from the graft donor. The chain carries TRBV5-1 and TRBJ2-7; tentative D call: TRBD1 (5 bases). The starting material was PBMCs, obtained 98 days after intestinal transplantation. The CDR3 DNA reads TGCGCCAGCAGTCCAGGGACCTACGAGCAGTACTTC. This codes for CASSPGTYEQYF. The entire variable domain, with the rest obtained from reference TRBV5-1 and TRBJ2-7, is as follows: KAGVTQTPRYLIKTRGQQVTLSCSPISGHRSVSWYQQTPGQGLQFLFEYFSETQRNKGNFPGRFSGRQFSNSRSEMNVSTLELGDSALYLCASSPGTYEQYFGPGTRLTVT.